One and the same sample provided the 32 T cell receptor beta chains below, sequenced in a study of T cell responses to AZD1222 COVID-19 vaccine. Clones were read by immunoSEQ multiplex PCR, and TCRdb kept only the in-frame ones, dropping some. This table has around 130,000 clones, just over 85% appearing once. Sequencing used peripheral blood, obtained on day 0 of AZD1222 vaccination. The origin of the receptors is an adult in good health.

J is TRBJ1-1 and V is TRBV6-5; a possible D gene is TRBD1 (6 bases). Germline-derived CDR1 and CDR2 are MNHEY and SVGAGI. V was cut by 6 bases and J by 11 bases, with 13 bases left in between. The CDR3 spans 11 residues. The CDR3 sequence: CASSPEGVAFF. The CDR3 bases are TGTGCCAGCAGCCCCGAGGGGGTGGCTTTCTTT.

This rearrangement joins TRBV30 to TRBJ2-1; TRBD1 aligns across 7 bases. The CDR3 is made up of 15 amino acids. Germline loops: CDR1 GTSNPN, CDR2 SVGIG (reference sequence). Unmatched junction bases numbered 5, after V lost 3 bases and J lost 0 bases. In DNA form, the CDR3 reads TGTGCCTGGAGGTTGGGACAGAGCTCCTACAATGAGCAGTTCTTC. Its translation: CAWRLGQSSYNEQFF.

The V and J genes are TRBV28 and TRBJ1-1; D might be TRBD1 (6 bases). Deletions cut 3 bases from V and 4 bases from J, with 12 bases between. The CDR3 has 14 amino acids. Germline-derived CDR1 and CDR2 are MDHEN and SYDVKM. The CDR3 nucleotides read TGTGCCAGCAGTTTTGCAGGGGTGGGCACTGAAGCTTTCTTT. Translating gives CASSFAGVGTEAFF.

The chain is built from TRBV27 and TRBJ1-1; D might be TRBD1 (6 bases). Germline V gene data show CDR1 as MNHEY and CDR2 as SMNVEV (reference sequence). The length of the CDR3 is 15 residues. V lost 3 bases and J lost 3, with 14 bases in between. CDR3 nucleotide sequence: TGTGCCAGCAGTTTTACCAGGGGAGGTGACACTGAAGCTTTCTTT. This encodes CASSFTRGGDTEAFF.

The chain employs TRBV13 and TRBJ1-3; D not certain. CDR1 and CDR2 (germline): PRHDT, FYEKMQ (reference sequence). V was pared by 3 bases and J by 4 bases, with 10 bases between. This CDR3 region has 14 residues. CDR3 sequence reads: CASSFGLHGNTIYF. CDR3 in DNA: TGTGCCAGCAGCTTTGGACTTCACGGAAACACCATATATTTT.

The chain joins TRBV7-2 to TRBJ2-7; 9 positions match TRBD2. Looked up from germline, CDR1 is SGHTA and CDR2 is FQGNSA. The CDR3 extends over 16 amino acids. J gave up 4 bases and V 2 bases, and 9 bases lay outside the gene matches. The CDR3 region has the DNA TGTGCCAGCAGCTTAAGCGGGAGGCCTCCTAGTTACGAGCAGTACTTC. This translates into CASSLSGRPPSYEQYF.

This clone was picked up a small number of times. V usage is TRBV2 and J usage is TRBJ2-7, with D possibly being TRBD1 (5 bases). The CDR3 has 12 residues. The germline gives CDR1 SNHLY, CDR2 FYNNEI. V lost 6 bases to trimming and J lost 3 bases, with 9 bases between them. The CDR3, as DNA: TGTGCCAGCAGAGGGGTCAGCTACGAGCAGTACTTC. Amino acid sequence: CASRGVSYEQYF.

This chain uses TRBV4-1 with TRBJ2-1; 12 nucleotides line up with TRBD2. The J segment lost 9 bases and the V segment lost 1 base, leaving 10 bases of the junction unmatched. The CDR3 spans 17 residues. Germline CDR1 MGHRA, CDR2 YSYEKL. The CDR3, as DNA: TGCGCCAGCAGCCAAGTGCTAGCGGGAGGGCCTAGTGGTGAGCAGTTCTTC. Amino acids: CASSQVLAGGPSGEQFF.

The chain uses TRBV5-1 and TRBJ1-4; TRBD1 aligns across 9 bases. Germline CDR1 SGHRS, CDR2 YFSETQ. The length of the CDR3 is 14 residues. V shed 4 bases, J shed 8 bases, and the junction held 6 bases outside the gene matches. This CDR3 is CASSVDRGREKLFF. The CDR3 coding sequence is TGCGCCAGCAGCGTGGACAGGGGCAGGGAAAAACTGTTTTTT.

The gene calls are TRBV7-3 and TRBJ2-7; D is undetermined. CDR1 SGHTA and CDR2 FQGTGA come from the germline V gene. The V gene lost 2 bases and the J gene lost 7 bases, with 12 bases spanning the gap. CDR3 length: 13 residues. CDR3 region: CASSLDPRREQYF. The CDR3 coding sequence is TGTGCCAGCAGCTTAGACCCTCGCCGAGAGCAGTACTTC.

DNA for the CDR3: TGTGCCAGTAGTATTTCAGGGCCCATGAACACTGAAGCTTTCTTT. It is translated as CASSISGPMNTEAFF. The chain is built from TRBV19 and TRBJ1-1; D is perhaps TRBD1 (5 bases). Germline V gene lookup returns CDR1 LNHDA and CDR2 SQIVND (reference sequence). The CDR3 runs 15 residues. Trimming cost V 3 bases and J 0 bases, with 11 bases left between them.

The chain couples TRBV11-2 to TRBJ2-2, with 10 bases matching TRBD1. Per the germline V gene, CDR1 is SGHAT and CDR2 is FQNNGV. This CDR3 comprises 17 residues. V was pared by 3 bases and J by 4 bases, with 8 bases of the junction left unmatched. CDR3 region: CASSFKPTGGTTGELFF. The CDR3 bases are TGTGCCAGCAGCTTCAAGCCGACAGGGGGCACCACCGGGGAGCTGTTTTTT.

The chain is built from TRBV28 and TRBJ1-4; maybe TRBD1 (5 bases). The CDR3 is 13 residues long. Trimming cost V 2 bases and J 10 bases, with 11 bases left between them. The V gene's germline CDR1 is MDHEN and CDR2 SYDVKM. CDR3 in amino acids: CASSLGGAGKLFF. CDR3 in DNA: TGTGCCAGCAGTTTAGGTGGGGCCGGAAAACTGTTTTTT.

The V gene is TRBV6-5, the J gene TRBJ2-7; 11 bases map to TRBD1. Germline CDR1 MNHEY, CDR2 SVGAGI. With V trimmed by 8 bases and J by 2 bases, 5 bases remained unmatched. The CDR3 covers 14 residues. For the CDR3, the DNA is TGTGCCAGCGCCGTGGGACAGGGGGCCTACGAGCAGTACTTC. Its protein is CASAVGQGAYEQYF.

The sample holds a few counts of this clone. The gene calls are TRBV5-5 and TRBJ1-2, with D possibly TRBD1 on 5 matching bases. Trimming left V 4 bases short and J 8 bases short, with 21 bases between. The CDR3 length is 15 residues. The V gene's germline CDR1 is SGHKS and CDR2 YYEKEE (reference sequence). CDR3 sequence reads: CASSLGPDRRQGYTF. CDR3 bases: TGTGCCAGCAGCCTAGGTCCCGACCGGAGACAGGGCTACACCTTC.

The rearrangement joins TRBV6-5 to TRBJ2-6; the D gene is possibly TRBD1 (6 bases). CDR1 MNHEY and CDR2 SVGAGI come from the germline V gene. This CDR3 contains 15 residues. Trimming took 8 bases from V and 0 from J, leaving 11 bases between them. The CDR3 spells CASSGTNSGANVLTF. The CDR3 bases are TGTGCCAGCTCCGGGACAAACTCTGGGGCCAACGTCCTGACTTTC.

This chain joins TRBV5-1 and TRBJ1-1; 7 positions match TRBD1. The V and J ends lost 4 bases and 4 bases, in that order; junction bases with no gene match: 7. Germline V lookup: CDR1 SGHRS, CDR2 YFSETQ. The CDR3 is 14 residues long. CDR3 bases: TGCGCCAGCAGCCGGGAGGGGGCGAGCACTGAAGCTTTCTTT. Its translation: CASSREGASTEAFF.

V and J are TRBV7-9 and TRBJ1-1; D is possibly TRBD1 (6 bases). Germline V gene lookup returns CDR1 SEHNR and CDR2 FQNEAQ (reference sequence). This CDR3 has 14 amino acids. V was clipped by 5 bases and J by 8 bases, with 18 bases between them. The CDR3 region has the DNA TGTGCCAGCAGCCCTAAAGACAGGCCAAGGGAAGCTTTCTTT. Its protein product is CASSPKDRPREAFF.

For the CDR3, the DNA is TGTGCCAGCAAAATCGAGACTGAAGCTTTCTTT. Translation gives CASKIETEAFF. This chain uses TRBV27 with TRBJ1-1; D not resolved. V was clipped by 7 bases and J by 5 bases, with 8 bases between them. From germline, CDR1 is MNHEY and CDR2 SMNVEV (reference sequence). The CDR3 extends over 11 amino acids.

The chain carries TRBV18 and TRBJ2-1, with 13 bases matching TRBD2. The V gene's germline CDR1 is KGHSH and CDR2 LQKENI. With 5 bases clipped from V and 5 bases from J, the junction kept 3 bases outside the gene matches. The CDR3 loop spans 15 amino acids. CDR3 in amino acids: CASSIGTSGNNEQFF. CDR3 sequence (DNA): TGTGCCAGCTCAATCGGGACTAGCGGGAACAATGAGCAGTTCTTC.

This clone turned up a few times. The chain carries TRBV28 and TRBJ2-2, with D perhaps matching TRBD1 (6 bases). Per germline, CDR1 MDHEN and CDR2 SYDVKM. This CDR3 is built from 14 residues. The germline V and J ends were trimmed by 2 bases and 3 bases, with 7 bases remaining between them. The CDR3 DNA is TGTGCCAGCAGTTTAAACAGGGACACCGGGGAGCTGTTTTTT. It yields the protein CASSLNRDTGELFF.

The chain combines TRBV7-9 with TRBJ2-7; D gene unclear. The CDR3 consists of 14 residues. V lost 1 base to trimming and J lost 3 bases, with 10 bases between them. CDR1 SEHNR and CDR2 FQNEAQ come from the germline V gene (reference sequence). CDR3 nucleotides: TGTGCCAGCAGCTTAGGAGCACAGAACTACGAGCAGTACTTC. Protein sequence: CASSLGAQNYEQYF. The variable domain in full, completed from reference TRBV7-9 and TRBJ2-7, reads DTGVSQNPRHKITKRGQNVTFRCDPISEHNRLYWYRQTLGQGPEFLTYFQNEAQLEKSRLLSDRFSAERPKGSFSTLEIQRTEQGDSAMYLCASSLGAQNYEQYFGPGTRLTVT.

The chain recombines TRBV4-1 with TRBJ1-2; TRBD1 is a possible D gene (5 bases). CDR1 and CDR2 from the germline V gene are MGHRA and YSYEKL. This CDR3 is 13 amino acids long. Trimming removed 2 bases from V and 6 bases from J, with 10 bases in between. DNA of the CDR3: TGCGCCAGCAGCCAACAGGGTTCGGATGGCTACACCTTC. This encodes CASSQQGSDGYTF.

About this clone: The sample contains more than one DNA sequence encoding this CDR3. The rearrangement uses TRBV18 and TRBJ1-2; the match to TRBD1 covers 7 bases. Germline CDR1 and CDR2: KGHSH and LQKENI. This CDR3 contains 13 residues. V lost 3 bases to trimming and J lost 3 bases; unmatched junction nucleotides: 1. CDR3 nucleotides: TGTGCCAGCTCACCTGACAGGGACTATGGCTACACCTTC. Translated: CASSPDRDYGYTF.

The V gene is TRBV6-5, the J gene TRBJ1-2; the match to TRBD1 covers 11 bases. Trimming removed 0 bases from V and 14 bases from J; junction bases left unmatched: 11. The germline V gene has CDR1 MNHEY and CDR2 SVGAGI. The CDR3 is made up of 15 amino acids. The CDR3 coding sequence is TGTGCCAGCAGTTACTCCCCCGGACAGGGGGCGCTTTGGACCTTC. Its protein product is CASSYSPGQGALWTF.

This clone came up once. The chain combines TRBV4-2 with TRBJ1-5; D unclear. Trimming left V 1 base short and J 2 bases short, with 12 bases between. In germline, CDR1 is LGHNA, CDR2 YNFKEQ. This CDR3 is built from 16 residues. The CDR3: CASSQVDGWGNQPQHF. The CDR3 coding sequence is TGTGCCAGCAGCCAAGTAGATGGGTGGGGCAATCAGCCCCAGCATTTT.

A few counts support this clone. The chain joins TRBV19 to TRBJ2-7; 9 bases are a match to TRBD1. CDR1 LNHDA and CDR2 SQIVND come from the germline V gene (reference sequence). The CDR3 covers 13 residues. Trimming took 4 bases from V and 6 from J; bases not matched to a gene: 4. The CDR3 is CASSTGTGSEQYF. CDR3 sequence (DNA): TGTGCCAGTAGTACAGGGACAGGGAGCGAGCAGTACTTC. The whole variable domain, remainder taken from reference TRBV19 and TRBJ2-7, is DGGITQSPKYLFRKEGQNVTLSCEQNLNHDAMYWYRQDPGQGLRLIYYSQIVNDFQKGDIAEGYSVSREKKESFPLTVTSAQKNPTAFYLCASSTGTGSEQYFGPGTRLTVT.

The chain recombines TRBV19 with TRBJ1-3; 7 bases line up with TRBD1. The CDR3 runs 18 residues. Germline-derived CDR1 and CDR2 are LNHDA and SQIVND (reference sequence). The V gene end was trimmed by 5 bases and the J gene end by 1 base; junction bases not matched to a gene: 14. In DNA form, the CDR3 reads TGTGCCAGTAGTCGCCGAGCCGGGACAGTGGGGTCTGGAAACACCATATATTTT. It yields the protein CASSRRAGTVGSGNTIYF.

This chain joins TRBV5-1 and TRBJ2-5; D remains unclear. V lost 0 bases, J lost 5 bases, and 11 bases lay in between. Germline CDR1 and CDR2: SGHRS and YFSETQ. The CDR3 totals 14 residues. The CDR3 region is CASSLATAAETQYF. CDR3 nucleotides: TGCGCCAGCAGCTTGGCAACTGCCGCGGAGACCCAGTACTTC.

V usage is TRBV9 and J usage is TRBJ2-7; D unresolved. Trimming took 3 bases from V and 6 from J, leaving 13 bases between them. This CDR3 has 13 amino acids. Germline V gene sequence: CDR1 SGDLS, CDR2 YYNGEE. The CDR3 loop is CASSANLGLEQYF. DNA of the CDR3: TGTGCCAGCAGCGCCAACCTGGGTCTCGAGCAGTACTTC.

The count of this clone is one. For the CDR3, the DNA is TGTGCCAGCAGTTTAGTATGGCTAGCGGGACTCAATGAGCAGTTCTTC. Translating gives CASSLVWLAGLNEQFF. The J gene is TRBJ2-1, the V gene TRBV27; 9 nucleotides line up with TRBD2. There are 16 residues in the CDR3. Germline assignment: CDR1 MNHEY and CDR2 SMNVEV (reference sequence). V dropped 2 bases and J dropped 6; count of bases not matched to a gene: 8.

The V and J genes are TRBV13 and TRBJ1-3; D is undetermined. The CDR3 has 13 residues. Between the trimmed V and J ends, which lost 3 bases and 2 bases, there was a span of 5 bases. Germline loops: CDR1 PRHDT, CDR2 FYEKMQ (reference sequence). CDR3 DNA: TGTGCCAGCAGCTTCAATACTGGAAACACCATATATTTT. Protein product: CASSFNTGNTIYF. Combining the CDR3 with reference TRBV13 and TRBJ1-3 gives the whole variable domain AAGVIQSPRHLIKEKRETATLKCYPIPRHDTVYWYQQGPGQDPQFLISFYEKMQSDKGSIPDRFSAQQFSDYHSELNMSSLELGDSALYFCASSFNTGNTIYFGEGSWLTVV.